The sequence of this TCR beta chain was determined in a study of shared clonotypes between healthy human individuals. Per germline, CDR1 SGHTS and CDR2 YDEGEE. The V gene lost 2 bases and the J gene lost 1 base, with 7 bases spanning the gap. This CDR3 has 13 amino acids. CD45RO negativity and positive selection for CCR7 defined naive CD8 cells, a population that excluded terminally differentiated effector memory CD45RA+ cells. Donors were healthy HIV-negative adults without recent acute infections or vaccinations. Here immunoSEQ multiplex PCR was the method, and the copy in TCRdb shows in-frame clones only, minus some. This repertoire shows under 850,000 clones, approximately 92% found once; its top ten account for approximately 25%.

J is TRBJ2-7 and V is TRBV5-8, with D unresolved. The TCR comes from a man aged 25 to 40 in good health. Sequenced material: naive CD8+ T cells sorted from blood. The CDR3 loop reads CASSFGRSYEQYF. The CDR3 DNA reads TGTGCCAGCAGCTTTGGCAGGTCCTACGAGCAGTACTTC.